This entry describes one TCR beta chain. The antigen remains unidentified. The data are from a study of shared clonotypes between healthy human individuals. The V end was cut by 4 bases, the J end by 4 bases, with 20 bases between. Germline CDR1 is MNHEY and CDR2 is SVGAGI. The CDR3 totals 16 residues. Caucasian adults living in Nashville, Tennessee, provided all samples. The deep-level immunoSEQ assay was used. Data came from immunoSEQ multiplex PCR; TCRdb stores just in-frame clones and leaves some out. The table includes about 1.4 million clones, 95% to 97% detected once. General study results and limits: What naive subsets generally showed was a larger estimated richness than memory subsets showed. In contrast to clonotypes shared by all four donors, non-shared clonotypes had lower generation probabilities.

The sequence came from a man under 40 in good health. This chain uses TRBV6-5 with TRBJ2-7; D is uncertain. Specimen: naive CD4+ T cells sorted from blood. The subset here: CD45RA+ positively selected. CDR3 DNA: TGTGCCAGCAGTTCCGAACCGCCTCGCTCGAAATACGAGCAGTACTTC. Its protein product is CASSSEPPRSKYEQYF.